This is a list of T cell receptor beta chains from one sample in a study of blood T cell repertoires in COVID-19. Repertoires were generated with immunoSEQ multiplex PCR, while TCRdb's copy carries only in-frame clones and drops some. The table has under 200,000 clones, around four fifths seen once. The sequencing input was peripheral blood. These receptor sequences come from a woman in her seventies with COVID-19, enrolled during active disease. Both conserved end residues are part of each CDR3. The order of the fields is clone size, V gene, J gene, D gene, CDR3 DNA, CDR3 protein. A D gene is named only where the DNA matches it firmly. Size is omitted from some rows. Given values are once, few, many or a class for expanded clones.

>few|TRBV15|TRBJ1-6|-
TGTGCCACCAGCAGAGAAGTCGGGAATTCACCCCTCCACTTT
CATSREVGNSPLHF
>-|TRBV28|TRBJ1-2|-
TGTGCCAGCAGTCCCCCGGGTAACTATGGCTACACCTTC
CASSPPGNYGYTF
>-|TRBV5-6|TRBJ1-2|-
TGTGCCAGCAGCTTGGTGGGCAAAAAGAACTATGGCTACACCTTC
CASSLVGKKNYGYTF
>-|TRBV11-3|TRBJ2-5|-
TGTGCCAGCAGCCGCCTGGCGGGCACGGCCCAGTACTTC
CASSRLAGTAQYF
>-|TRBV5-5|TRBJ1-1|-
TGTGCCAGCAGCTCGACACCGAACACTGAAGCTTTCTTT
CASSSTPNTEAFF
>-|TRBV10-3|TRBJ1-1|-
TGTGCCATCAGTGATGTGGATATGGGGGCCCAGGAAGCTTTCTTT
CAISDVDMGAQEAFF
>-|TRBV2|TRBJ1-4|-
TGTGCCAGCAGGTCCGAGTGGTCGACTAATGAAAAACTGTTTTTT
CASRSEWSTNEKLFF
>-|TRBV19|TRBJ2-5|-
TGTGCCAGTGCCCTTGAGGGCGCCGAAAAGACCCAGTACTTC
CASALEGAEKTQYF
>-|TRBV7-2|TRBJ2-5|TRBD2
TGTGCCAGCAGCTCGACTAGCGGGAGGGCCCGGGGGGAGACCCAGTACTTC
CASSSTSGRARGETQYF
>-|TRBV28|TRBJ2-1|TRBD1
TGTGCCAGCAGTTTATTATTTCAGGGACAGCACAATGAGCAGTTCTTC
CASSLLFQGQHNEQFF
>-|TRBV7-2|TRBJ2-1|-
TGTGCCAGCAGCTTAGGCCCCGTCCTCGGGGATTATGAGCAGTTCTTC
CASSLGPVLGDYEQFF
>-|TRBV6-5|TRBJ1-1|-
TGTGCCAGCAAAATCGACAGGAACACTGAAGCTTTCTTT
CASKIDRNTEAFF
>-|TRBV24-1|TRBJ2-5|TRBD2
TGTGCCACCAGTGATACCGGGACTAGCGTCATGGAGACCCAGTACTTC
CATSDTGTSVMETQYF
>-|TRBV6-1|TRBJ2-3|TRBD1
TGTGCCAGCAGTGAAGCCGGGACAGGGGTTACAGATACGCAGTATTTT
CASSEAGTGVTDTQYF
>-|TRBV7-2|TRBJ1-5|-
TGTGCCAGCAGCTACTCGGGGAGCAATCAGCCCCAGCATTTT
CASSYSGSNQPQHF
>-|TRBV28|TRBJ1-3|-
TGTGCCAGCAGTTTCGTGAACACCATATATTTT
CASSFVNTIYF
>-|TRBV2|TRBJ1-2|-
TGTGCCAGTGGGCAGAACTATGGCTACACCTTC
CASGQNYGYTF